A single sample is the source of the 2 T cell receptor beta chains below, sequenced in a study of cytomegalovirus exposure and HLA in healthy donors. Vbeta (60) and Jbeta (13) primers were used in the PCR. TCRdb's copy holds only in-frame clones and misses some; the assay was immunoSEQ multiplex PCR. The sample records 110,000 to 150,000 clones, 73% being singletons. The specimen sequenced was PBMCs. These receptors all stem from a human donor in good health.

About this clone itself: The junction and the germline gene differ at one end; a read error may be behind it. The chain links TRBV2 to TRBJ1-4; no firm D call. The CDR3 consists of 15 residues. Germline-derived CDR1 and CDR2 are SNHLY and FYNNEI. The CDR3 coding sequence is TGTGCCAGCAGCGAAGAGGAGACCGCGGATGAAAAACTGTTTTTT. The encoded protein is CASSEEETADEKLFF. Drawing the rest from reference TRBV2 and TRBJ1-4, the complete variable domain is EPEVTQTPSHQVTQMGQEVILRCVPISNHLYFYWYRQILGQKVEFLVSFYNNEISEKSEIFDDQFSVERPDGSNFTLKIRSTKLEDSAMYFCASSEEETADEKLFFGSGTQLSVL.

The chain couples TRBV30 to TRBJ2-2, with TRBD1 as a possible D gene (5 bases). Germline lookup yields CDR1 GTSNPN and CDR2 SVGIG (reference sequence). V gave up 4 bases and J gave up 5 bases, with 11 bases separating them. The CDR3 covers 13 residues. The CDR3 loop reads CAWNRLLTGELFF. CDR3 sequence (DNA): TGTGCCTGGAACAGGCTTCTAACCGGGGAGCTGTTTTTT.